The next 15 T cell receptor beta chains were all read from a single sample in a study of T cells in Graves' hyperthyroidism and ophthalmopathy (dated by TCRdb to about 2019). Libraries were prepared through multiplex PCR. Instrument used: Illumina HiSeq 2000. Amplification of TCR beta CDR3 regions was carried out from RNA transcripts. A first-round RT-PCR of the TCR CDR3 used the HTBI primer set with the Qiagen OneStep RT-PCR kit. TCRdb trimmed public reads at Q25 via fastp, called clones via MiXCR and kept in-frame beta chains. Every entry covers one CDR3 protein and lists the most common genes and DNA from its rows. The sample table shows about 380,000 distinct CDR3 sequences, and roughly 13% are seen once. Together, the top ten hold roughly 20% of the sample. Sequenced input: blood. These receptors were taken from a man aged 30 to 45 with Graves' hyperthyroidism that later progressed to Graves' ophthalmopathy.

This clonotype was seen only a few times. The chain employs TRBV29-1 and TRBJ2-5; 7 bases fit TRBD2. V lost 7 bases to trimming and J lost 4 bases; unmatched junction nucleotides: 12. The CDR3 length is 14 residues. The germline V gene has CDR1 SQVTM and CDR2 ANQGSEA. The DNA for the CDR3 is TGCAGCGCCATCAGGCGGGGGATTGGAGAGACCCAGTACTTC. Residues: CSAIRRGIGETQYF.

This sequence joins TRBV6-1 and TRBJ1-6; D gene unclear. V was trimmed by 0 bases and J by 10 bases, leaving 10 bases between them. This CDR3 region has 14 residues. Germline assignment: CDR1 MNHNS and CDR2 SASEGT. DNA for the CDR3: TGTGCCAGCAGTGAAGCGCGTAAGGAGTCACCCCTCCACTTT. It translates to CASSEARKESPLHF.

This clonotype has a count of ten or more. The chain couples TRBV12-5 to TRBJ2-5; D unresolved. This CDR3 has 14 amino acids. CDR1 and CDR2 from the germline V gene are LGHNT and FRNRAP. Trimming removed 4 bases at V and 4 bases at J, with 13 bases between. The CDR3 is CASGYGGGLETQYF. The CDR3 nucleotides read TGTGCTAGTGGTTATGGCGGTGGATTAGAGACCCAGTACTTC.

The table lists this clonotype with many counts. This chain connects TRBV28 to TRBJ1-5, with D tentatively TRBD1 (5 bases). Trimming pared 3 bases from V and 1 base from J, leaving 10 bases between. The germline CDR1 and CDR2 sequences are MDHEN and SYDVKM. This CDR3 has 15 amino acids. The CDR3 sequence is CASSFGGWSNQPQHF. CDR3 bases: TGTGCCAGCAGTTTCGGGGGATGGAGCAATCAGCCCCAGCATTTT.

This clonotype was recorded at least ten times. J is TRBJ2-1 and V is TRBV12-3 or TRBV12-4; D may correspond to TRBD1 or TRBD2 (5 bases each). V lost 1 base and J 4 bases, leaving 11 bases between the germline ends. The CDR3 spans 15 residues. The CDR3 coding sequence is TGTGCCAGCAGTTTAGATAGGGACCCATACAATGAGCAGTTCTTC. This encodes CASSLDRDPYNEQFF.

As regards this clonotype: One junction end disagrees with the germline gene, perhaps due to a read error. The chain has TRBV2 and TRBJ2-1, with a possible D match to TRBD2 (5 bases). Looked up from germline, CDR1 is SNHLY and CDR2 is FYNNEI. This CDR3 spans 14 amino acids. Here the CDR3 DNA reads TGTGCCAGCAATGAGGGTAGCTCCTACAATGAGCAGTCCTTC. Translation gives CASNEGSSYNEQSF. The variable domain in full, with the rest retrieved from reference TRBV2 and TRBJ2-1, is EPEVTQTPSHQVTQMGQEVILRCVPISNHLYFYWYRQILGQKVEFLVSFYNNEISEKSEIFDDQFSVERPDGSNFTLKIRSTKLEDSAMYFCASNEGSSYNEQSFGPGTRLTVL.

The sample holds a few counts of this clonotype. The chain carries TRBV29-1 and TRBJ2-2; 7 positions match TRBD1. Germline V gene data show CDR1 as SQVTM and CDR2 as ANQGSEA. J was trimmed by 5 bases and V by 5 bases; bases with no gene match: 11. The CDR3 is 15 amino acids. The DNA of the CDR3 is TGCAGCGTTACTCCCGGGACAGCGGCGACCGGGGAGCTGTTTTTT. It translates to CSVTPGTAATGELFF.

CDR3 nucleotides: TGTGCCAGCAGCTTTTTGGAGAACACTGAAGCTTTCTTT. Its translation: CASSFLENTEAFF. The chain combines TRBV5-6 with TRBJ1-1; no clear D gene. With 2 bases removed from V and 1 base from J, the gap between germline ends came to 6 bases. The CDR3 has 13 residues. Germline-derived CDR1 and CDR2 are SGHDT and YYEEEE.

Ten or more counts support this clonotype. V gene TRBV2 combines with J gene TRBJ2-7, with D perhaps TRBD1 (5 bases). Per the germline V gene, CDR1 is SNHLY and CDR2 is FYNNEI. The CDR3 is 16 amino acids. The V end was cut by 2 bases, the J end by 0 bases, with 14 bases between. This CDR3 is CASSEFVGVGSYEQYF. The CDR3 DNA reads TGTGCCAGCAGTGAATTCGTAGGGGTCGGCTCCTACGAGCAGTACTTC.

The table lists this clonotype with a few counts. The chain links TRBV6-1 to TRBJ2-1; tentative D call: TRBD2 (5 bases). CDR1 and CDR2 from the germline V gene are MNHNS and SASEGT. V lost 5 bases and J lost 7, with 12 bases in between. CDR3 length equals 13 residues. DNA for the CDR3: TGTGCCAGCAGTTACGATACGGGGAATGAGCAGTTCTTC. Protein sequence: CASSYDTGNEQFF.

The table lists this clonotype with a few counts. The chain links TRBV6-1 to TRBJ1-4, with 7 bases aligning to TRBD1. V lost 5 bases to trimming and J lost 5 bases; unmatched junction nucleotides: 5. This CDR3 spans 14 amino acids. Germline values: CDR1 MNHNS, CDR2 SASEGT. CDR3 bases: TGTGCCAGCAGTCTACAGGGGCAAAATGAAAAACTGTTTTTT. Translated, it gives CASSLQGQNEKLFF.

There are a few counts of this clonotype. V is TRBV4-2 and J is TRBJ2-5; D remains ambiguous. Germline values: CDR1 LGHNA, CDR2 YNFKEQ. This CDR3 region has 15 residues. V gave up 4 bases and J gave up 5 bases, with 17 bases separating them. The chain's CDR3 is CASSREAQRQETQYF. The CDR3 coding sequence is TGTGCCAGCAGCCGAGAGGCTCAGCGTCAGGAGACCCAGTACTTC.

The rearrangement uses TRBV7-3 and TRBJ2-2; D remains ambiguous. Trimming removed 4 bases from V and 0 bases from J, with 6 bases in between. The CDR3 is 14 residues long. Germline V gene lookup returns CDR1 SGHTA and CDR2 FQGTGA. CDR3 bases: TGTGCCAGCAGCTCCCGACCGAACACCGGGGAGCTGTTTTTT. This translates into CASSSRPNTGELFF.

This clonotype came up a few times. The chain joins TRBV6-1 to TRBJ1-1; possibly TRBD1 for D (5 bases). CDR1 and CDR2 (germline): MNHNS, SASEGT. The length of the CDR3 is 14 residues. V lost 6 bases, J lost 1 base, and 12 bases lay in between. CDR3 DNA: TGTGCCAGCAGCGGCGGCAGGGAGAACACTGAAGCTTTCTTT. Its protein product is CASSGGRENTEAFF.

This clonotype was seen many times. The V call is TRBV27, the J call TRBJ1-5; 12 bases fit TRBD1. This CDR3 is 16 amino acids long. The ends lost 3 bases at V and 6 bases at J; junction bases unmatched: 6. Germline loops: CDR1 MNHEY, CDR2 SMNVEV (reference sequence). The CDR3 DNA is TGTGCCAGCAGTTTCTCCGGGACAGGGGGCGGTCAGCCCCAGCATTTT. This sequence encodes CASSFSGTGGGQPQHF.